The 23 T cell receptor beta chains below all came from one sample that was sequenced in a study of CXCR3-negative and CXCR3-positive naive CD8 T cells. Libraries were UMI-labeled 5' RACE TRB cDNA. TCRdb re-called the 5' RACE reads, yielding one record per CDR3 amino acid sequence without DNA. Listed are under 50,000 distinct CDR3 sequences; under 2.5% falls within the top ten. Source material: naive CXCR3- CD8+ T cells from blood. Subset specified: CD45RO-CCR7+CD27+CD95- naive CD8+ T cells lacking CXCR3 (TNR3-). The receptors were sampled from a human donor in good health. Some clones in this sample may be carry-over from other donors' samples.

The J gene is TRBJ1-1, the V gene TRBV28; without DNA, the TCRdb call of TRBD1 cannot be checked. Germline loops: CDR1 MDHEN, CDR2 SYDVKM. This CDR3 comprises 16 residues. The CDR3 protein is CASSFRGSSMNTEAFF.

The chain joins TRBV6-6 to TRBJ2-1. The CDR3 is 15 amino acids. The germline gives CDR1 MNHNY, CDR2 SVGAGI (reference sequence). CDR3 sequence reads: CASSYSPNPSDEQFF.

The rearrangement links TRBV4-1 to TRBJ1-5; absent DNA, TCRdb's TRBD1 call cannot be checked. This CDR3 has 15 residues. CDR1 and CDR2 from the germline V gene are MGHRA and YSYEKL. The CDR3 here is CASSPRIEWTQPQHF.

This chain links TRBV11-2 with TRBJ2-2; no DNA is available, so the TRBD2 call from TCRdb remains unchecked. The CDR3 extends over 16 amino acids. Germline CDR1 is SGHAT and CDR2 is FQNNGV. CDR3 loop: CASSLSTRAYTGELFF.

The chain employs TRBV15 and TRBJ2-7; there is no DNA to check the TCRdb D call of TRBD2. The germline V gene has CDR1 LNHNV and CDR2 YYDKDF (reference sequence). The CDR3 sequence is 14 residues long. CDR3 residues: CATSSGTSVYEQYF.

This rearrangement joins TRBV29-1 to TRBJ2-4; TCRdb calls TRBD2, which cannot be checked without DNA. Looked up from germline, CDR1 is SQVTM and CDR2 is ANQGSEA. This CDR3 spans 15 amino acids. CDR3 protein: CSVDGGGVNKNIQYF.

This chain connects TRBV28 to TRBJ2-3; lacking DNA, the TRBD1 call made by TCRdb goes unchecked. This CDR3 spans 12 amino acids. Germline values: CDR1 MDHEN, CDR2 SYDVKM. The CDR3: CASSQTGVMQYF.

The chain links TRBV7-3 to TRBJ1-1; TCRdb indicates TRBD1, and absent DNA this call remains unverified. CDR1 and CDR2 (germline): SGHTA, FQGTGA. The CDR3 contains 13 residues. The CDR3 loop is CASSLGGVTEAFF.

This chain links TRBV9 with TRBJ2-3; checking the TCRdb D call of TRBD2 is not possible without DNA. Germline V lookup: CDR1 SGDLS, CDR2 YYNGEE. The CDR3 consists of 12 residues. The CDR3 is CASSPAGSTQYF.

This chain links TRBV29-1 with TRBJ1-1. This CDR3 region has 15 residues. Germline loops: CDR1 SQVTM, CDR2 ANQGSEA. CDR3: CSVEGGSTMNTEAFF.

The rearrangement uses TRBV6-6 and TRBJ1-1; as DNA is missing, the TRBD1 call by TCRdb cannot be tested. The CDR3 spans 15 residues. Germline V gene sequence: CDR1 MNHNY, CDR2 SVGAGI (reference sequence). This CDR3 is CASSLSGGLSTEAFF.

This CDR3 is CASEATSGITHEQFF. The chain carries TRBV12-3 or TRBV12-4 and TRBJ2-1; TCRdb picks TRBD2, but there is no DNA to check that call. The CDR3 totals 15 residues.

V usage is TRBV7-9 and J usage is TRBJ2-3; TCRdb selects TRBD2, and the lack of DNA leaves this call unchecked. CDR3 size: 15 residues. Germline V gives CDR1 SEHNR, CDR2 FQNEAQ (reference sequence). The chain's CDR3 is CASSERKGAADTQYF.

This rearrangement joins TRBV19 to TRBJ2-5; lacking DNA, the TRBD1 call made by TCRdb goes unchecked. The germline V gene encodes CDR1 LNHDA and CDR2 SQIVND (reference sequence). The CDR3 length is 11 residues. The CDR3: CASTRGETQYF.

The rearrangement uses TRBV6-6 and TRBJ2-7; there is no DNA to check the TCRdb D call of TRBD1. This CDR3 has 18 residues. Germline V gives CDR1 MNHNY, CDR2 SVGAGI (reference sequence). CDR3 sequence: CASSYDRESLRSYYEQYF.

The chain is built from TRBV29-1 and TRBJ1-1. The germline V gene has CDR1 SQVTM and CDR2 ANQGSEA. The CDR3 length is 11 residues. The CDR3 protein is CSVAPNTEAFF.

The chain is built from TRBV6-6 and TRBJ1-2. Per the germline V gene, CDR1 is MNHNY and CDR2 is SVGAGI (reference sequence). This CDR3 region has 14 residues. The CDR3 loop is CASSYGQNLGGYTF.

The CDR3 loop reads CASSTRYEAFF. This chain connects TRBV27 to TRBJ1-1. The CDR3 runs 11 residues. Looked up from germline, CDR1 is MNHEY and CDR2 is SMNVEV (reference sequence).

The chain recombines TRBV6-2 or TRBV6-3 with TRBJ2-7; TCRdb's assignment of TRBD2 cannot be checked, as there is no DNA. Per germline, CDR1 MNHEY and CDR2 SVGEGT. The CDR3 consists of 16 residues. This chain's CDR3 is CASSYPQRGISYEQYF.

The chain has TRBV5-1 and TRBJ2-7; TCRdb lists TRBD1, though no DNA is available to test this call. Germline CDR1 reads SGHRS; CDR2 reads YFSETQ. CDR3 length equals 13 residues. Here the CDR3 reads CASSFTGGDEQYF. The full variable domain, its missing parts supplied by reference TRBV5-1 and TRBJ2-7, is KAGVTQTPRYLIKTRGQQVTLSCSPISGHRSVSWYQQTPGQGLQFLFEYFSETQRNKGNFPGRFSGRQFSNSRSEMNVSTLELGDSALYLCASSFTGGDEQYFGPGTRLTVT.

The chain has TRBV7-9 and TRBJ2-5; TCRdb calls TRBD1, which cannot be checked without DNA. This CDR3 has 12 residues. In germline, CDR1 is SEHNR, CDR2 FQNEAQ (reference sequence). CDR3 in amino acids: CASGTGGETQYF.

The rearrangement links TRBV21-1 to TRBJ1-4; as DNA is missing, the TRBD1 call by TCRdb cannot be tested. TRBV21-1 is designated a pseudogene. The CDR3 is 14 residues long. The CDR3 protein is CASTLGAVNEKLFF.

V and J are TRBV5-1 and TRBJ2-3. The V gene's germline CDR1 is SGHRS and CDR2 YFSETQ. This CDR3 is built from 15 residues. The CDR3 loop is CASSLIDWGTDTQYF.